This T cell receptor beta chain appears in the sequencing data of a study of cytomegalovirus exposure and HLA in healthy donors. Findings and limits, study-wide: It was taken for granted in presence/absence analyses that sequencing depth across donors was roughly uniform. In vitro, a few CMV-associated chains proved specific for CMV antigens.

Germline V lookup: CDR1 SGHRS, CDR2 YFSETQ. Trimming cost V 1 base and J 2 bases, with 13 bases left between them. The CDR3 totals 15 residues. In regard to this clone: Its cognate antigen is unknown.

The PCR employed 60 Vbeta primers together with 13 Jbeta primers. Sequenced by immunoSEQ multiplex PCR; TCRdb stores in-frame clones only, minus some. The table has about 190,000 clones, more than 70% seen once. At sampling all donors were nominally healthy, likely with unrecorded immune exposures. Source material: PBMCs. This rearrangement joins TRBV5-1 to TRBJ2-7, with D perhaps matching TRBD1 (6 bases). This receptor was taken from a boy between 10 and 17 years old in good health and CMV-seronegative. The CDR3 DNA reads as TGCGCCAGCAGCTTGCCACAGGGTCAAACCTACGAGCAGTACTTC. Residues: CASSLPQGQTYEQYF.